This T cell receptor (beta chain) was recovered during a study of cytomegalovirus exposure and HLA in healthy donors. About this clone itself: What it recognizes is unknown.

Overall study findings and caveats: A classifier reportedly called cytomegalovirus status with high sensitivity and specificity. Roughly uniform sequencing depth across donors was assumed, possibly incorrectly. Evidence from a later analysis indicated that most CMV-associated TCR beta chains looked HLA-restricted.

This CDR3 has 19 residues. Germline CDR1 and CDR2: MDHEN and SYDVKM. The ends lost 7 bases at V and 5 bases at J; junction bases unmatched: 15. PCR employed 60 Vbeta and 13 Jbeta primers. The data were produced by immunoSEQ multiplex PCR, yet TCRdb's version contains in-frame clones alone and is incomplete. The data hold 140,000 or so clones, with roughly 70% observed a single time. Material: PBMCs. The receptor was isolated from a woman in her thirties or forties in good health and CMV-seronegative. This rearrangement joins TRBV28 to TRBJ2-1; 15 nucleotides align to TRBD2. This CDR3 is CASIDEGLAGGPSHNEQFF. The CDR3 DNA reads TGTGCCAGCATCGACGAGGGACTAGCGGGGGGACCCAGCCACAATGAGCAGTTCTTC.